This T cell receptor beta chain was sequenced during a study of cytomegalovirus exposure and HLA in healthy donors. Study in general: Genotyping of roughly 400 donors showed that around 86% belonged to the Caucasian-associated ancestry cluster.

On this clone itself: Its antigen is currently unknown.

The CDR3 totals 14 residues. Germline values: CDR1 SGHNT, CDR2 YYREEE (reference sequence). V shed 0 bases and J shed 8 bases, with 11 bases lying between them. Findings and limits, study-wide: Rarity characterized most TCR sequences, yet some public TCRs appeared in many donors. Later genetic work tied a missense DCLRE1C variant to beta-chain V and J trimming.

Researchers ran the PCR with 60 Vbeta and 13 Jbeta primers. Per the authors' pipeline: A follow-up analysis tallied tens of millions of unique TCR beta chains, roughly 11 million shared. This table comes from immunoSEQ multiplex PCR, and its TCRdb copy is limited to in-frame clones, with some not included. D and trimming come from the DNA, and the V and J calls and clone size come from that table. Among fewer than 140,000 clones listed, around 75% were seen once. The sample consisted of PBMCs. The sequence was obtained from a middle-aged man in good health and CMV-seronegative. V is TRBV5-4 and J is TRBJ1-4; D might be TRBD1 (6 bases). CDR3 DNA sequence: TGTGCCAGCAGCTTGGAGGCAGGGGCCGAAAAACTGTTTTTT. Translated, it gives CASSLEAGAEKLFF.